These 25 T cell receptor beta chains originate from one sample sequenced in a study of shared clonotypes between healthy human individuals. The protocol was immunoSEQ multiplex PCR, while the TCRdb copy is restricted to in-frame clones and leaves out a portion. The profile covers approximately 470,000 clones, with 70% to 80% appearing a single time and approximately 12% taken by the ten largest. Material for sequencing was PBMCs. These receptors all come from a woman in her 40s in good health. Some clones in this sample may be carry-over from other donors' samples.

The chain carries TRBV4-3 and TRBJ2-7, with 8 bases that match TRBD2. CDR1 and CDR2 (germline): LGHNA, YSLEER. This CDR3 contains 16 residues. V lost 0 bases and J lost 4; bases outside the gene matches: 8. The CDR3 DNA is TGCGCCAGCAGCCAAGAGAGGCCTAGCGGGCTTTACGAGCAGTACTTC. Translation: CASSQERPSGLYEQYF.

The chain is built from TRBV28 and TRBJ2-5; 10 nucleotides align to TRBD2. The J segment lost 11 bases and the V segment lost 6 bases, leaving 12 bases of the junction unmatched. Per germline, CDR1 MDHEN and CDR2 SYDVKM. This CDR3 has 14 residues. The CDR3 reads CASRLELAGSGQYF. The DNA of the CDR3 is TGTGCCAGCAGATTGGAACTAGCGGGATCGGGGCAGTACTTC.

V is TRBV28 and J is TRBJ1-2; weak D call: TRBD1 (5 bases). Per the germline V gene, CDR1 is MDHEN and CDR2 is SYDVKM. V lost 4 bases to trimming and J lost 2 bases, with 11 bases between them. This CDR3 contains 14 residues. CDR3 coding DNA: TGTGCCAGCAGTTGGGGGACTGGGAACTATGGCTACACCTTC. It codes for CASSWGTGNYGYTF.

V usage is TRBV19 and J usage is TRBJ2-4, with TRBD1 identical over 8 bases. The V segment lost 2 bases and the J segment 6 bases; nucleotides outside the gene matches: 15. Germline assignment: CDR1 LNHDA and CDR2 SQIVND (reference sequence). The CDR3 sequence is 18 residues long. The CDR3 spells CASSILNLGQGAGNIQYF. CDR3 coding DNA: TGTGCCAGTAGTATACTCAACCTAGGACAGGGCGCGGGAAACATTCAGTACTTC.

The rearrangement uses TRBV5-6 and TRBJ2-4, with no clear D. The CDR3 sequence is 16 residues long. V was pared by 3 bases and J by 0 bases, with 13 bases between. Germline-derived CDR1 and CDR2 are SGHDT and YYEEEE. CDR3 residues: CASSSFGAQAKNIQYF. CDR3 sequence (DNA): TGTGCCAGCAGCTCTTTTGGTGCCCAAGCCAAAAACATTCAGTACTTC.

This clone was picked up a small number of times. The CDR3 DNA follows: TGCAGCGTTAGGCAGGGAAGCAATCAGCCCCAGCATTTT. This codes for CSVRQGSNQPQHF. The chain recombines TRBV29-1 with TRBJ1-5, with TRBD1 as a possible D gene (5 bases). Trimming pared 5 bases from V and 1 base from J, leaving 9 bases between. Germline-derived CDR1 and CDR2 are SQVTM and ANQGSEA. The CDR3 is made up of 13 amino acids.

The chain employs TRBV28 and TRBJ1-4, with 7 bases lining up with TRBD1. The CDR3 extends over 17 amino acids. The junction had 10 bases not matched to a gene; V was cut back by 2 bases and J by 4 bases. Germline assignment: CDR1 MDHEN and CDR2 SYDVKM. The CDR3 DNA is TGTGCCAGCAGTTTAGAGCCCCAGGACAGGCTTAATGAAAAACTGTTTTTT. This translates into CASSLEPQDRLNEKLFF.

On this clone itself: A far more abundant clone sits one base away, making this likely a read error. This CDR3 is also generated by other DNA sequences in the sample. This sequence joins TRBV29-1 and TRBJ2-5, with D tentatively TRBD1 or TRBD2 (6 bases each). Near its end, the DNA agrees better with TRBJ2-7, so the J call may be wrong. Germline loops: CDR1 SQVTM, CDR2 ANQGSEA. The CDR3 loop spans 14 amino acids. The CDR3 spells CSVGAGREPYEQYF. CDR3 DNA: TGCAGTGTGGGGGCTGGGCGGGAACCCTACGAGCAGTACTTC.

The V call is TRBV7-2, the J call TRBJ1-1; D perhaps matches TRBD1 (6 bases). Germline loops: CDR1 SGHTA, CDR2 FQGNSA. The CDR3 has 13 residues. Trimming cost V 4 bases and J 11 bases, with 17 bases left between them. CDR3 loop: CASSSGGARRAFF. CDR3 bases: TGTGCCAGCAGCTCCGGGGGGGCTCGAAGGGCTTTCTTT.

This clone was counted once. The chain joins TRBV7-3 to TRBJ2-2; possible D gene TRBD2, 5 bases. V gave up 1 base and J gave up 2 bases, with 11 bases separating them. This CDR3 has 16 residues. The germline gives CDR1 SGHTA, CDR2 FQGTGA. CDR3 amino acids: CASSLNVASNTGELFF. The DNA for the CDR3 is TGTGCCAGCAGCTTAAACGTAGCGAGCAACACCGGGGAGCTGTTTTTT. Supplemented by reference TRBV7-3 and TRBJ2-2, the full variable domain reads GAGVSQTPSNKVTEKGKYVELRCDPISGHTALYWYRQSLGQGPEFLIYFQGTGAADDSGLPNDRFFAVRPEGSVSTLKIQRTERGDSAVYLCASSLNVASNTGELFFGEGSRLTVL.

The chain links TRBV2 to TRBJ1-3, with a tentative D call TRBD1 (5 bases). There are 15 residues in the CDR3. Deletions cut 7 bases from V and 0 bases from J, with 13 bases between. CDR1 is SNHLY, CDR2 FYNNEI, per germline. This CDR3 is CASTWDVRSGNTIYF. CDR3 DNA sequence: TGTGCCAGCACCTGGGACGTTCGCTCTGGAAACACCATATATTTT.

This clone was seen a single time. The V and J genes are TRBV7-3 and TRBJ2-7; D could derive from TRBD1 or TRBD2 (5 bases each). The CDR3 is 14 residues long. Germline V gives CDR1 SGHTA, CDR2 FQGTGA. Trimming removed 5 bases from V and 2 bases from J, with 13 bases in between. In DNA form, the CDR3 reads TGTGCCAGCAGCCCCGGGGCGAAAACCTACGAGCAGTACTTC. Translated, it gives CASSPGAKTYEQYF.

This chain links TRBV12-2 with TRBJ2-7; the D call in the table, TRBD2, was not verified against the DNA. TRBV12-2 is recorded as a pseudogene. This CDR3 has 16 amino acids. The CDR3: CASRYPTRLADYEQYF. The CDR3 DNA is TGTGCAAGTCGCTACCCGACTAGACTAGCGGACTACGAGCAGTACTTC.

The chain uses TRBV2 and TRBJ2-4; 7 bases line up with TRBD2. CDR3 length: 14 amino acids. The ends lost 9 bases at V and 3 bases at J; junction bases unmatched: 8. CDR1 and CDR2 (germline): SNHLY, FYNNEI. DNA for the CDR3: TGTGCCAGTGGTGGGAGGGAGAACAAAAACATTCAGTACTTC. Translating it yields CASGGRENKNIQYF.

The chain combines TRBV6-1 with TRBJ2-7; D uncertain. Deletions cut 0 bases from V and 3 bases from J, with 9 bases between. This CDR3 has 14 residues. The germline V gene encodes CDR1 MNHNS and CDR2 SASEGT. CDR3 DNA sequence: TGTGCCAGCAGTGAAGCCGGCAGACACTACGAGCAGTACTTC. Amino acids: CASSEAGRHYEQYF.

DNA of the CDR3: TGTGCCAGCTCACCAAACGTAGACAACTACAATGAGCAGTTCTTC. As protein: CASSPNVDNYNEQFF. V and J are TRBV18 and TRBJ2-1; D not certain. The CDR3 runs 15 residues. Germline V gene sequence: CDR1 KGHSH, CDR2 LQKENI. Trimming cost V 2 bases and J 3 bases, with 11 bases left between them.

This chain connects TRBV2 to TRBJ2-5; 8 nucleotides align to TRBD2. The CDR3 length is 15 residues. The germline gives CDR1 SNHLY, CDR2 FYNNEI. The V segment lost 5 bases and the J segment 1 base; nucleotides outside the gene matches: 6. The CDR3 spells CASSFAGGIQETQYF. The CDR3 DNA reads TGTGCCAGCAGTTTTGCGGGAGGTATCCAAGAGACCCAGTACTTC.

This clone was seen repeatedly, ten times or more. V usage is TRBV29-1 and J usage is TRBJ2-7; D assignment may be TRBD1 or TRBD2 (6 bases each). CDR3 size: 15 residues. The germline V gene has CDR1 SQVTM and CDR2 ANQGSEA. The V gene lost 1 base and the J gene lost 4 bases, with 17 bases spanning the gap. CDR3 DNA sequence: TGCAGCGTTGAAGTCCCAGAGGGGGGTGTATACGAGCAGTACTTC. Its protein is CSVEVPEGGVYEQYF.

This chain links TRBV28 with TRBJ2-7; TRBD2 agrees at 7 bases. The V segment lost 0 bases and the J segment 3 bases; nucleotides outside the gene matches: 17. CDR3 length: 19 residues. Germline V lookup: CDR1 MDHEN, CDR2 SYDVKM. CDR3 DNA sequence: TGTGCCAGCAGTTTATGCATAAGGTGGGTTGGGACTAACGACTACGAGCAGTACTTC. Translated, it gives CASSLCIRWVGTNDYEQYF.

This CDR3 is CASSLTPNSNQPQHF. The DNA for the CDR3 is TGTGCCAGCAGCTTGACCCCCAATAGCAATCAGCCCCAGCATTTT. The V gene is TRBV5-4, the J gene TRBJ1-5; D is ambiguous. Trimming cost V 1 base and J 0 bases, with 8 bases left between them. The CDR3 is made up of 15 amino acids. Germline V CDR1 and CDR2: SGHNT, YYREEE (reference sequence).

The V and J genes are TRBV21-1 and TRBJ2-6. TRBV21-1 is a pseudogene segment. This CDR3 region has 20 residues. The CDR3 here is CASSKAQRRDGYSGANVLTF. Here the CDR3 DNA reads TGTGCCAGCAGCAAAGCCCAAAGACGGGACGGCTACTCTGGGGCCAACGTCCTGACTTTC.

The CDR3 spells CSVPRDRGRPGYTF. CDR3 in DNA: TGCAGCGTCCCTAGGGACAGGGGGCGGCCTGGCTACACCTTC. The chain links TRBV29-1 to TRBJ1-2; TRBD1 matches at 12 bases. The CDR3 consists of 14 residues. The germline CDR1 and CDR2 sequences are SQVTM and ANQGSEA. Trimming at V came to 6 bases and at J to 7 bases, leaving 9 bases not matched to a gene.

A note on this clone: This likely traces to a read error, being one base from a far larger clone. The chain joins TRBV5-4 to TRBJ2-7; 13 bases match TRBD2. CDR1 is SGHNT, CDR2 YYREEE, per germline (reference sequence). The CDR3 length is 15 residues. The CDR3, as DNA: TGTGCCGGCAGCCAAGGGACTAGCGGGATGAAAGAGCAGTACTTC. As protein: CAGSQGTSGMKEQYF. The complete variable domain, with remaining parts taken from reference TRBV5-4 and TRBJ2-7, reads ETGVTQSPTHLIKTRGQQVTLRCSSQSGHNTVSWYQQALGQGPQFIFQYYREEENGRGNFPPRFSGLQFPNYSSELNVNALELDDSALYLCAGSQGTSGMKEQYFGPGTRLTVT.

The chain couples TRBV15 to TRBJ1-1; 9 bases are a match to TRBD1. After removal of 3 bases from V and 6 bases from J, the junction contained 5 bases not matched to a gene. This CDR3 is built from 14 residues. The germline V gene encodes CDR1 LNHNV and CDR2 YYDKDF (reference sequence). CDR3 DNA sequence: TGTGCCACCAGCAGGGTGGACAGGGGTGCTGAAGCTTTCTTT. It encodes CATSRVDRGAEAFF. The full variable domain, rest sourced from reference TRBV15 and TRBJ1-1, is DAMVIQNPRYQVTQFGKPVTLSCSQTLNHNVMYWYQQKSSQAPKLLFHYYDKDFNNEADTPDNFQSRRPNTSFCFLDIRSPGLGDTAMYLCATSRVDRGAEAFFGQGTRLTVV.

About this clone: Other DNA sequences of this sample code for an identical CDR3. The V call is TRBV2, the J call TRBJ2-5; D perhaps matches TRBD1 (5 bases). The CDR3 is 12 amino acids. CDR1 and CDR2 (germline): SNHLY, FYNNEI. V lost 6 bases and J 2 bases, leaving 7 bases between the germline ends. CDR3 coding DNA: TGTGCCAGCAGGACAGATCAAGAGACCCAGTACTTC. Its translation: CASRTDQETQYF.